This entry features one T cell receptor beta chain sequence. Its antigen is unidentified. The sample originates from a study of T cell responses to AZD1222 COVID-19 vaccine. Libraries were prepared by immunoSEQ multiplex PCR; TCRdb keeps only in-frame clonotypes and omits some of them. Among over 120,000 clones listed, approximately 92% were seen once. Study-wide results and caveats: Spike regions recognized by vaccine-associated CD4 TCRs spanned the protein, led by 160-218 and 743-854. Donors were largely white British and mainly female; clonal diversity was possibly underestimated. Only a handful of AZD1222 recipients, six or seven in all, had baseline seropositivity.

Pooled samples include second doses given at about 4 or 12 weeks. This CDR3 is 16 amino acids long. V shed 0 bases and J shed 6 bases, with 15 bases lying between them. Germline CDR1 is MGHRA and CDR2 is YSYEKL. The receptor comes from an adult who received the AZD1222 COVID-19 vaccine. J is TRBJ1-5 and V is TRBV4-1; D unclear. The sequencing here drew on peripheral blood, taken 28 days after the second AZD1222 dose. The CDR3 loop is CASSQESPNLGQPQHF. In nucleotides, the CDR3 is TGCGCCAGCAGCCAAGAGTCACCTAATCTGGGTCAGCCCCAGCATTTT.